Following are 25 T cell receptor beta chains from one sample sequenced in a study of cytomegalovirus exposure and HLA in healthy donors. PCR was performed using 60 Vbeta and 13 Jbeta primers. Method: immunoSEQ multiplex PCR; TCRdb's copy keeps in-frame clones and lacks some. The sample has under 65,000 clones; roughly four fifths are singletons. Sequencing was done on a sample of PBMCs. These receptors all stem from a man aged 45 to 65 in good health and CMV-seronegative.

The chain combines TRBV19 with TRBJ1-2; D call uncertain. There are 14 residues in the CDR3. Trimming took off 3 bases at V and 5 bases at J, with 13 bases between the two ends. The germline V gene has CDR1 LNHDA and CDR2 SQIVND (reference sequence). Here the CDR3 DNA reads TGTGCCAGTAGTATTACGGGTGTGAGGTATGGCTACACCTTC. Amino acid sequence: CASSITGVRYGYTF. The full variable domain, completed using reference TRBV19 and TRBJ1-2, is DGGITQSPKYLFRKEGQNVTLSCEQNLNHDAMYWYRQDPGQGLRLIYYSQIVNDFQKGDIAEGYSVSREKKESFPLTVTSAQKNPTAFYLCASSITGVRYGYTFGSGTRLTVV.

This rearrangement joins TRBV2 to TRBJ2-2; 9 bases agree with TRBD1. Germline CDR1 is SNHLY and CDR2 is FYNNEI. The CDR3 runs 15 residues. V gave up 1 base and J gave up 5 bases; unmatched junction bases: 2. CDR3 amino acids: CASSEVGQGTGELFF. Here the CDR3 DNA reads TGTGCCAGCAGTGAAGTGGGACAGGGTACCGGGGAGCTGTTTTTT.

This clone is a singleton in its sample. The V and J genes are TRBV6-5 and TRBJ2-7, with 11 bases identical to TRBD2. This CDR3 comprises 15 residues. V lost 0 bases to trimming and J lost 6 bases; unmatched junction nucleotides: 4. CDR1 MNHEY and CDR2 SVGAGI come from the germline V gene. The CDR3: CASSYSASGGLEQYF. CDR3 bases: TGTGCCAGCAGTTACTCGGCTAGCGGGGGGCTCGAGCAGTACTTC.

Only one count was recorded for this clone. The rearrangement joins TRBV11-2 to TRBJ2-7, with D possibly matching TRBD2 (6 bases). The germline V gene has CDR1 SGHAT and CDR2 FQNNGV. The CDR3 is made up of 14 amino acids. The germline V and J ends were trimmed by 0 bases and 2 bases, with 8 bases remaining between them. CDR3 sequence: CASSLDGGPYEQYF. The CDR3 nucleotides read TGTGCCAGCAGCTTAGACGGAGGGCCCTACGAGCAGTACTTC.

Here the CDR3 DNA reads TGCGCCAGCAGCTTTGTGCTGACAGGTGAAGGGTCTGGAGCTTTCTTT. It encodes CASSFVLTGEGSGAFF. This rearrangement joins TRBV5-1 to TRBJ1-1, with a possible D match to TRBD1 (6 bases). Trimming took off 2 bases at V and 10 bases at J, with 24 bases between the two ends. The V gene's germline CDR1 is SGHRS and CDR2 YFSETQ. There are 16 residues in the CDR3.

The J gene is TRBJ1-2, the V gene TRBV6-1; D not certain. V was cut by 2 bases and J by 8 bases, with 15 bases left in between. This CDR3 is 14 amino acids long. CDR1 MNHNS and CDR2 SASEGT come from the germline V gene. CDR3 region: CASSESSSREGYTF. In nucleotides, the CDR3 is TGTGCCAGCAGTGAAAGTTCGTCGAGGGAAGGCTACACCTTC.

This chain connects TRBV19 to TRBJ2-6; D gene ambiguous. Germline loops: CDR1 LNHDA, CDR2 SQIVND (reference sequence). V lost 10 bases and J lost 6, with 13 bases in between. There are 13 residues in the CDR3. CDR3 coding DNA: TGTGCCACCAACTCTCTTGCGGCCAACGTCCTGACTTTC. Translating it yields CATNSLAANVLTF. Using reference TRBV19 and TRBJ2-6 for the parts outside the CDR3, the full variable domain is DGGITQSPKYLFRKEGQNVTLSCEQNLNHDAMYWYRQDPGQGLRLIYYSQIVNDFQKGDIAEGYSVSREKKESFPLTVTSAQKNPTAFYLCATNSLAANVLTFGAGSRLTVL.

The gene calls are TRBV6-1 and TRBJ2-2; 10 positions match TRBD2. This CDR3 has 14 residues. V was pared by 7 bases and J by 3 bases, with 2 bases of the junction left unmatched. The germline CDR1 and CDR2 sequences are MNHNS and SASEGT. The DNA for the CDR3 is TGTGCCAGCACGGGACTAGCGTACACCGGGGAGCTGTTTTTT. Its translation: CASTGLAYTGELFF.

As for this clone: At one end, the junction sequence differs from germline, possibly due to a read error. This chain uses TRBV28 with TRBJ1-1; 7 bases are shared with TRBD1. From germline, CDR1 is MDHEN and CDR2 SYDVKM. This CDR3 region has 15 residues. CDR3 nucleotides: TGTGCCAGCAGGCCCACCGGGACAGTGAACGCTGAAGCTTTCTTT. Its protein product is CASRPTGTVNAEAFF.

This clone has only one observation. CDR3 DNA: TGTGCCAGCAGTGATTCGGCGGTGGGGGGGTACAATGAGCAGTTCTTC. Encoded protein: CASSDSAVGGYNEQFF. The chain links TRBV2 to TRBJ2-1; TRBD2 aligns across 7 bases. V lost 3 bases and J lost 4; bases outside the gene matches: 9. The CDR3 covers 16 residues. Per the germline V gene, CDR1 is SNHLY and CDR2 is FYNNEI.

The genes are TRBV5-1 and TRBJ2-2; D may be TRBD1 (5 bases). Germline CDR1 is SGHRS and CDR2 is YFSETQ. Trimming removed 4 bases at V and 4 bases at J, with 17 bases between. The CDR3 contains 16 residues. The CDR3 DNA sequence: TGCGCCAGCAGCCCACCCGGAAGGGGTGGCACCGGGGAGCTGTTTTTT. This gives the protein CASSPPGRGGTGELFF.

In this sample, this clone turned up once. This sequence joins TRBV30 and TRBJ2-3, with 9 positions matching TRBD1. Germline V gives CDR1 GTSNPN, CDR2 SVGIG (reference sequence). The CDR3 runs 13 residues. With 2 bases clipped from V and 4 bases from J, the junction kept 1 base outside the gene matches. The CDR3 loop reads CAWSRDRADTQYF. The CDR3 DNA follows: TGTGCCTGGAGTAGGGACAGGGCAGATACGCAGTATTTT.

The chain combines TRBV10-2 with TRBJ2-1; D may be TRBD2 (6 bases). The CDR3 runs to 14 residues. In germline, CDR1 is WSHSY, CDR2 SAAADI. The V gene lost 4 bases and the J gene lost 5 bases, with 12 bases spanning the gap. The CDR3 loop reads CASSAGTSNNEQFF. CDR3 coding DNA: TGCGCCAGCAGTGCCGGGACTTCTAACAATGAGCAGTTCTTC.

The genes are TRBV27 and TRBJ1-5; 9 bases map to TRBD1. The CDR3 has 14 amino acids. Per the germline V gene, CDR1 is MNHEY and CDR2 is SMNVEV (reference sequence). Losses at the gene ends were 5 bases for V and 4 bases for J; bases not matched to a gene: 3. For the CDR3, the DNA is TGTGCCAGCAGTCCGACAGGGGGTAATCAGCCCCAGCATTTT. This translates into CASSPTGGNQPQHF.

V and J are TRBV7-6 and TRBJ2-7; 7 bases agree with TRBD1. The CDR3 runs 14 residues. Germline CDR1 SGHVS, CDR2 FNYEAQ. The junction had 4 bases not matched to a gene; V was cut back by 5 bases and J by 0 bases. CDR3 protein: CASSPTGLSYEQYF. In DNA form, the CDR3 reads TGTGCCAGCAGCCCGACAGGGCTCTCCTACGAGCAGTACTTC.

The genes are TRBV10-3 and TRBJ2-7; 8 positions agree with TRBD1. Trimming cost V 11 bases and J 0 bases; bases outside gene matches: 6. Germline values: CDR1 ENHRY, CDR2 SYGVKD. CDR3 length: 13 residues. The CDR3 DNA reads TGTGCCCTCGGCGGACAGGGCTCCTACGAGCAGTACTTC. Protein: CALGGQGSYEQYF.

The V call is TRBV2, the J call TRBJ2-1; 12 bases match TRBD2. Germline V CDR1 and CDR2: SNHLY, FYNNEI. With V trimmed by 6 bases and J by 8 bases, 8 bases remained unmatched. The CDR3 consists of 15 residues. For the CDR3, the DNA is TGTGCCAGCAGGGAAACTAGCGGGGGGATGGATGAGCAGTTCTTC. It is translated as CASRETSGGMDEQFF.

This clone was detected only once. The chain uses TRBV4-1 and TRBJ1-2; the D gene is possibly TRBD1 (5 bases). V was trimmed by 5 bases and J by 7 bases, leaving 17 bases between them. The V gene's germline CDR1 is MGHRA and CDR2 YSYEKL. This CDR3 contains 14 residues. CDR3 amino acids: CASSEGTASSGYTF. DNA for the CDR3: TGCGCCAGCAGCGAAGGGACTGCCTCGTCTGGCTACACCTTC.

The chain joins TRBV29-1 to TRBJ2-3, with 12 bases identical to TRBD1. The germline gives CDR1 SQVTM, CDR2 ANQGSEA. The CDR3 covers 15 residues. V gave up 1 base and J gave up 3 bases; unmatched junction bases: 2. CDR3 DNA sequence: TGCAGCGTTGAAGGGGGACAGGGGGCGACAGATACGCAGTATTTT. Protein: CSVEGGQGATDTQYF.

The chain recombines TRBV6-6 with TRBJ1-2; 10 bases agree with TRBD1. J lost 7 bases, V lost 6 bases, and 5 bases had no gene match. The CDR3 is 13 amino acids. Germline loops: CDR1 MNHNY, CDR2 SVGAGI (reference sequence). CDR3: CASRRQGARGYTF. DNA of the CDR3: TGTGCCAGCAGAAGACAGGGGGCGCGTGGCTACACCTTC.

The count of this clone is one. The CDR3 region is CASSYSQLNTEAFF. DNA for the CDR3: TGTGCCAGCAGTTACTCGCAGTTGAACACTGAAGCTTTCTTT. The J gene is TRBJ1-1, the V gene TRBV6-5; no reliable D call. Germline V CDR1 and CDR2: MNHEY, SVGAGI. This CDR3 has 14 amino acids. Trimming shortened V by 0 bases and J by 0 bases, and 5 bases separated the two germline ends.

The rearrangement joins TRBV29-1 to TRBJ2-1, with a possible D match to TRBD2 (5 bases). Trimming took off 6 bases at V and 3 bases at J, with 15 bases between the two ends. Germline V CDR1 and CDR2: SQVTM, ANQGSEA. CDR3 length equals 14 residues. The CDR3 bases are TGCAGCGTACCTGCTGGACTCAACTACAATGAGCAGTTCTTC. This codes for CSVPAGLNYNEQFF.

The V call is TRBV29-1, the J call TRBJ1-2; tentatively, D is TRBD1 (5 bases). Germline loops: CDR1 SQVTM, CDR2 ANQGSEA. Trimming removed 7 bases from V and 3 bases from J, with 12 bases in between. This CDR3 has 12 amino acids. The CDR3 is CSDLGADYGYTF. The CDR3 nucleotides are TGCAGCGACCTTGGGGCCGACTATGGCTACACCTTC.

The J gene is TRBJ2-3, the V gene TRBV28, with D possibly TRBD2 on 5 matching bases. This CDR3 spans 13 amino acids. V lost 7 bases to trimming and J lost 0 bases, with 8 bases between them. Per the germline V gene, CDR1 is MDHEN and CDR2 is SYDVKM. The CDR3 coding sequence is TGTGCCAGCATTAGCGAAAGCACAGATACGCAGTATTTT. The encoded protein is CASISESTDTQYF.

The V and J genes are TRBV28 and TRBJ2-2, with 7 bases aligning to TRBD2. J was trimmed by 5 bases and V by 3 bases; bases with no gene match: 3. The CDR3 extends over 14 amino acids. Germline lookup yields CDR1 MDHEN and CDR2 SYDVKM. CDR3 region: CASSFGGETGELFF. The CDR3 DNA reads TGTGCCAGCAGTTTTGGGGGGGAGACCGGGGAGCTGTTTTTT.